The 14 T cell receptor beta chains given below trace back to one sample, sequenced in a study of control samples from healthy donors and cancer patients. Some clones are missing from TCRdb's copy, which holds only in-frame ones; the method was immunoSEQ multiplex PCR. The profile shows 150,000 or so clones, around nine tenths of them singletons. The sample was blood. The source is a young man in good health.

The J gene is TRBJ2-1, the V gene TRBV19; 7 positions match TRBD1. From germline, CDR1 is LNHDA and CDR2 SQIVND (reference sequence). The CDR3 covers 13 residues. V was pared by 4 bases and J by 6 bases, with 3 bases of the junction left unmatched. CDR3 DNA: TGTGCCAGTAGTACAGGGGGTGGCAATGAGCAGTTCTTC. Translated, it gives CASSTGGGNEQFF.

CDR3 in amino acids: CASSFWDTGADYGYTF. The DNA of the CDR3 is TGTGCCAGCAGCTTCTGGGACACCGGAGCAGACTATGGCTACACCTTC. The V and J genes are TRBV11-2 and TRBJ1-2; D might be TRBD1 (6 bases). The germline gives CDR1 SGHAT, CDR2 FQNNGV. This CDR3 comprises 16 residues. V was pared by 3 bases and J by 3 bases, with 17 bases between. The whole variable domain, filled in from reference TRBV11-2 and TRBJ1-2, reads EAGVAQSPRYKIIEKRQSVAFWCNPISGHATLYWYQQILGQGPKLLIQFQNNGVVDDSQLPKDRFSAERLKGVDSTLKIQPAKLEDSAVYLCASSFWDTGADYGYTFGSGTRLTVV.

This clone appeared a single time. The chain uses TRBV12-3 or TRBV12-4 and TRBJ1-1, with 7 bases matching TRBD1. V was clipped by 3 bases and J by 10 bases; unmatched bases: 8. The CDR3 consists of 13 residues. The CDR3 sequence: CASSFGQGEGAFF. Here the CDR3 DNA reads TGTGCCAGCAGTTTCGGTCAGGGGGAAGGAGCTTTCTTT.

This chain joins TRBV5-1 and TRBJ2-1; TRBD2 matches 7 bases. Germline values: CDR1 SGHRS, CDR2 YFSETQ. Unmatched junction bases numbered 4, after V lost 1 base and J lost 6 bases. There are 14 residues in the CDR3. The CDR3, as DNA: TGCGCCAGCAGCTTGTTAACGGGGGGCAATGAGCAGTTCTTC. It codes for CASSLLTGGNEQFF. Full variable domain (missing parts from reference TRBV5-1 and TRBJ2-1): KAGVTQTPRYLIKTRGQQVTLSCSPISGHRSVSWYQQTPGQGLQFLFEYFSETQRNKGNFPGRFSGRQFSNSRSEMNVSTLELGDSALYLCASSLLTGGNEQFFGPGTRLTVL.

This clone appeared a single time. The J gene is TRBJ2-1, the V gene TRBV13, with 8 bases matching TRBD2. The trim removed 8 bases at V and 4 bases at J, leaving 7 bases unmatched. The CDR3 is 14 residues long. Germline V gene sequence: CDR1 PRHDT, CDR2 FYEKMQ (reference sequence). The CDR3 DNA follows: TGTGCCAGCCAAGACGGGGGGGCTTACAATGAGCAGTTCTTC. Its translation is CASQDGGAYNEQFF.

The CDR3 region has the DNA TGTGCCAGCAGTTCACTCTCTTCGAACAGGGTGGGTGGGCATGGCTACACCTTC. Amino acid sequence: CASSSLSSNRVGGHGYTF. The J gene is TRBJ1-2, the V gene TRBV27; a possible D gene is TRBD1 (6 bases). The V gene's germline CDR1 is MNHEY and CDR2 SMNVEV (reference sequence). The CDR3 has 18 amino acids. The V gene lost 4 bases and the J gene lost 6 bases, with 27 bases spanning the gap.

The V gene is TRBV29-1, the J gene TRBJ1-1; no definite D call. Germline V lookup: CDR1 SQVTM, CDR2 ANQGSEA. The CDR3 runs to 10 residues. Trimming stripped 4 bases from V and 5 bases from J, with 5 bases between. The CDR3 protein is CSVGETEAFF. The CDR3 DNA follows: TGCAGCGTTGGGGAAACTGAAGCTTTCTTT. Full variable domain (outside the CDR3, taken from reference TRBV29-1 and TRBJ1-1): SAVISQKPSRDICQRGTSLTIQCQVDSQVTMMFWYRQQPGQSLTLIATANQGSEATYESGFVIDKFPISRPNLTFSTLTVSNMSPEDSSIYLCSVGETEAFFGQGTRLTVV.

The chain joins TRBV2 to TRBJ2-7, with D perhaps matching TRBD1 (5 bases). The germline gives CDR1 SNHLY, CDR2 FYNNEI. The ends were cut back, 4 bases at V and 7 bases at J, with 17 bases in the middle. This CDR3 is 14 amino acids long. The CDR3 is CASSVQGLLGEQYF. The CDR3 coding sequence is TGTGCCAGCAGTGTGCAGGGATTATTAGGGGAGCAGTACTTC.

The rearrangement links TRBV25-1 to TRBJ2-1, with 14 bases that match TRBD2. Unmatched junction bases numbered 9, after V lost 3 bases and J lost 8 bases. The CDR3 sequence is 17 residues long. Germline assignment: CDR1 MGHDK and CDR2 SYGVNS. In DNA form, the CDR3 reads TGTGCCAGCAGTGATCCCGGACTAGCGGGGGGCGGGGATGAGCAGTTCTTC. This encodes CASSDPGLAGGGDEQFF.

This chain joins TRBV18 and TRBJ2-5; D is perhaps TRBD1 (6 bases). This CDR3 is 16 amino acids long. V shed 5 bases and J shed 5 bases, with 21 bases lying between them. CDR1 and CDR2 (germline): KGHSH, LQKENI. The DNA of the CDR3 is TGTGCCAGCTCATCCATTTGGGACAACCTGGGGGAGACCCAGTACTTC. Protein: CASSSIWDNLGETQYF.

The chain recombines TRBV29-1 with TRBJ2-3, with D possibly being TRBD1 or TRBD2 (6 bases each). Germline CDR1 SQVTM, CDR2 ANQGSEA. The CDR3 loop spans 12 amino acids. The V and J ends lost 4 bases and 7 bases respectively, with 12 bases between them. The CDR3 here is CSVGPGANTQYF. The CDR3, as DNA: TGCAGCGTTGGTCCGGGGGCGAATACGCAGTATTTT.

The chain carries TRBV27 and TRBJ1-2; 9 bases are a match to TRBD1. V lost 0 bases and J lost 5; bases outside the gene matches: 7. This CDR3 region has 16 residues. Germline CDR1 is MNHEY and CDR2 is SMNVEV (reference sequence). This chain's CDR3 is CASSLSPGQGPYGYTF. The DNA for the CDR3 is TGTGCCAGCAGTTTATCGCCCGGACAGGGGCCGTATGGCTACACCTTC.

This chain uses TRBV11-3 with TRBJ2-3; tentative D call: TRBD2 (5 bases). CDR1 SGHNT and CDR2 YENEEA come from the germline V gene. V lost 4 bases, J lost 0 bases, and 8 bases lay in between. The CDR3 totals 14 residues. The CDR3 loop is CASSSRGSTDTQYF. The CDR3 DNA reads as TGTGCCAGCAGCTCCCGGGGTAGCACAGATACGCAGTATTTT.

The CDR3 DNA reads as TGTGCCACCATAAAAACCGGTACTGAAGCTTTCTTT. This codes for CATIKTGTEAFF. This chain connects TRBV28 to TRBJ1-1; the D is unclear. The CDR3 runs to 12 residues. The germline V and J ends were trimmed by 10 bases and 5 bases, with 14 bases remaining between them. CDR1 MDHEN and CDR2 SYDVKM come from the germline V gene.